This paragraph reports one TCR beta chain. Its antigen is as yet unknown. The data originate from a study of T cell responses to AZD1222 COVID-19 vaccine. Study outcomes and limitations: Only 5 or 6 AZD1222 recipients were seropositive at baseline. The peak T cell response came first, and repertoires were sampled only after it.

This table comes from immunoSEQ multiplex PCR, and its TCRdb copy is limited to in-frame clones, with some not included. The table shows some 79,000 clones, with 75% to 90% occurring only once. The sequence came from an adult who received the AZD1222 COVID-19 vaccine. Sequencing used peripheral blood, obtained 28 days after the second AZD1222 dose.

The CDR3 is CASSTGPVNQPQHF. CDR3 DNA sequence: TGTGCCAGCAGCACCGGACCGGTCAATCAGCCCCAGCATTTT. This chain connects TRBV28 to TRBJ1-5, with no clear D. Germline CDR1 is MDHEN and CDR2 is SYDVKM. The CDR3 extends over 14 amino acids. The germline V and J ends were trimmed by 6 bases and 3 bases, with 12 bases remaining between them.